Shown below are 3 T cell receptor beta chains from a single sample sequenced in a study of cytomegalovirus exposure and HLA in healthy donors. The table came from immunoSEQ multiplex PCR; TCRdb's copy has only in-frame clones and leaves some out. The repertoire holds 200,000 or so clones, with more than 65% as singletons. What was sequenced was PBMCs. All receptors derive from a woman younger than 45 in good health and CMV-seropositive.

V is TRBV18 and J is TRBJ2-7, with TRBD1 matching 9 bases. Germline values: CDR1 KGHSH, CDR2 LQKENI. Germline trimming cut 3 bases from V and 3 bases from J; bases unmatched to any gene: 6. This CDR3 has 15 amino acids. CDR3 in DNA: TGTGCCAGCTCACCCTCGACAGGGGGATTCTACGAGCAGTACTTC. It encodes CASSPSTGGFYEQYF. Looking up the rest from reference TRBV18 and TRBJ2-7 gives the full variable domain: NAGVMQNPRHLVRRRGQEARLRCSPMKGHSHVYWYRQLPEEGLKFMVYLQKENIIDESGMPKERFSAEFPKEGPSILRIQQVVRGDSAAYFCASSPSTGGFYEQYFGPGTRLTVT.

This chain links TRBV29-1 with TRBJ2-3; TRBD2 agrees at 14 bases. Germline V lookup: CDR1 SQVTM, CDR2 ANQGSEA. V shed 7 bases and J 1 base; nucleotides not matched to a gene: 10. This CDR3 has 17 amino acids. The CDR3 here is CSAGTSGGSLGTDTQYF. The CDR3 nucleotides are TGCAGCGCCGGGACTAGCGGGGGTTCTTTGGGCACAGATACGCAGTATTTT.

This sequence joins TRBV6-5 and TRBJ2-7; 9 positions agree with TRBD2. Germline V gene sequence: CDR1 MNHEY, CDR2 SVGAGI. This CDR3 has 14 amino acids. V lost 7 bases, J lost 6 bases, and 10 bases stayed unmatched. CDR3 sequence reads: CASKGAGGTSEQYF. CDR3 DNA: TGTGCCAGCAAGGGAGCGGGAGGCACTTCCGAGCAGTACTTC.